This T cell receptor (beta chain) was obtained from a study of blood T cell repertoires in COVID-19. Study summary: Acute and convalescent COVID-19 samples came from the United States, Italy and Spain. Sources were T cells, B-cell-depleted T cells, or PBMCs; the material itself was cDNA or gDNA.

V lost 4 bases and J 4 bases, leaving 14 bases between the germline ends. This CDR3 is built from 15 residues. Germline CDR1 and CDR2: SGHVS and FNYEAQ. In the original analysis: Estimation of nucleated cell counts relied on the amplification of reference gene primers. Using immunoSEQ multiplex PCR, the repertoire was profiled, and TCRdb retains in-frame clones only, with some absent. V, J and clone size reflect that table, while D and trimming were determined from the DNA. This table has approximately 83,000 clones, over 70% appearing once. This TCR was recovered from a woman older than 75 with acute or convalescent COVID-19. The chain has TRBV7-6 and TRBJ1-3; a possible D gene is TRBD1 (5 bases). Source material: peripheral blood. The DNA of the CDR3 is TGTGCCAGCAGCTCTATAGGGGTCGGGGGAAACACCATATATTTT. Protein: CASSSIGVGGNTIYF.